Each of the 14 T cell receptor beta chains below was sequenced from the same sample in a study of cytomegalovirus exposure and HLA in healthy donors. Some clones are missing from TCRdb's copy, which holds only in-frame ones; the method was immunoSEQ multiplex PCR. Of approximately 300,000 clones listed, around 90% were seen once; the top ten hold approximately 1.1%. Sequenced: PBMCs. Receptor source: a woman younger than 45 in good health and CMV-seropositive.

This chain connects TRBV28 to TRBJ1-5; D is unclear. The V end lost 2 bases, the J end lost 0 bases, and 5 bases lay between the germline ends. This CDR3 comprises 14 residues. The germline gives CDR1 MDHEN, CDR2 SYDVKM. The CDR3 DNA reads TGTGCCAGCAGTTTAGATAATAGCAATCAGCCCCAGCATTTT. It encodes CASSLDNSNQPQHF.

V usage is TRBV27 and J usage is TRBJ2-2, with D perhaps matching TRBD2 (6 bases). V was trimmed by 6 bases and J by 1 base, leaving 12 bases between them. Per the germline V gene, CDR1 is MNHEY and CDR2 is SMNVEV (reference sequence). The CDR3 runs to 15 residues. The CDR3 sequence is CASRRSGVNTGELFF. The CDR3 nucleotides are TGTGCCAGCAGACGATCGGGGGTGAACACCGGGGAGCTGTTTTTT.

This clone was seen only once. V is TRBV4-3 and J is TRBJ1-1; D gene unclear. Trimming took 0 bases from V and 1 from J, leaving 6 bases between them. The CDR3 contains 14 residues. Germline V gene sequence: CDR1 LGHNA, CDR2 YSLEER. DNA for the CDR3: TGCGCCAGCAGCCAAGATATGGGGAACACTGAAGCTTTCTTT. Its translation: CASSQDMGNTEAFF.

This clone is a singleton in its sample. J is TRBJ2-5 and V is TRBV7-9; 8 bases are shared with TRBD1. The CDR3 contains 15 residues. The V and J ends lost 3 bases and 2 bases, in that order; junction bases with no gene match: 5. The germline CDR1 and CDR2 sequences are SEHNR and FQNEAQ (reference sequence). The CDR3 is CASSFGRQGQETQYF. The DNA of the CDR3 is TGTGCCAGCAGCTTTGGTCGACAGGGGCAAGAGACCCAGTACTTC.

The rearrangement joins TRBV5-1 to TRBJ1-4; 7 nucleotides match TRBD1. In germline, CDR1 is SGHRS, CDR2 YFSETQ. This CDR3 spans 15 amino acids. The V gene end was trimmed by 0 bases and the J gene end by 6 bases; junction bases not matched to a gene: 5. CDR3 nucleotide sequence: TGCGCCAGCAGCTTGGGTGACAGGGAAGATGAAAAACTGTTTTTT. Its translation is CASSLGDREDEKLFF. Supplemented by reference TRBV5-1 and TRBJ1-4, the full variable domain reads KAGVTQTPRYLIKTRGQQVTLSCSPISGHRSVSWYQQTPGQGLQFLFEYFSETQRNKGNFPGRFSGRQFSNSRSEMNVSTLELGDSALYLCASSLGDREDEKLFFGSGTQLSVL.

This chain connects TRBV6-5 to TRBJ1-1; 9 nucleotides match TRBD1. This CDR3 spans 14 amino acids. V shed 6 bases, J shed 4 bases, and the junction held 6 bases outside the gene matches. Per the germline V gene, CDR1 is MNHEY and CDR2 is SVGAGI. The CDR3 sequence is CASSSGTGITEAFF. CDR3 DNA sequence: TGTGCCAGCAGCTCCGGGACAGGGATCACTGAAGCTTTCTTT.

V usage is TRBV30 and J usage is TRBJ1-6, with 8 bases that match TRBD1. V lost 2 bases and J lost 7; bases outside the gene matches: 4. Germline loops: CDR1 GTSNPN, CDR2 SVGIG (reference sequence). The CDR3 is 14 residues long. The CDR3 here is CAWSLQGANSPLHF. In nucleotides, the CDR3 is TGTGCCTGGAGTTTGCAGGGGGCAAATTCACCCCTCCACTTT.

This clone was detected only a few times. The rearrangement uses TRBV6-1 and TRBJ2-7; TRBD1 aligns across 8 bases. The CDR3 covers 14 residues. Germline CDR1 reads MNHNS; CDR2 reads SASEGT. J lost 2 bases, V lost 5 bases, and 5 bases had no gene match. The CDR3 DNA follows: TGTGCCAGCAGTACCCGGACAGGGACCTACGAGCAGTACTTC. Its protein is CASSTRTGTYEQYF.

CDR3 nucleotide sequence: TGCGCCAGCAGCCAAGACCCCCAGGGACTAGCGGGAGACACAGATACGCAGTATTTT. The encoded protein is CASSQDPQGLAGDTDTQYF. J is TRBJ2-3 and V is TRBV4-3, with 14 bases matching TRBD2. Germline V lookup: CDR1 LGHNA, CDR2 YSLEER. This CDR3 spans 19 amino acids. V was clipped by 0 bases and J by 2 bases; unmatched bases: 7.

J is TRBJ2-5 and V is TRBV29-1; 12 bases are a match to TRBD2. Germline CDR1 is SQVTM and CDR2 is ANQGSEA. This CDR3 has 12 amino acids. Written as DNA, the CDR3 is TGCAGTGTAACTAGCGGGAGGGAGACCCAGTACTTC. The encoded protein is CSVTSGRETQYF.

J is TRBJ2-1 and V is TRBV30; 7 bases line up with TRBD1. V trimming: 0 bases; J trimming: 7 bases; junction bases outside the gene matches: 3. The CDR3 runs 13 residues. Germline V gene lookup returns CDR1 GTSNPN and CDR2 SVGIG (reference sequence). Written as DNA, the CDR3 is TGTGCCTGGAGTGTACTGGACAGGAATGAGCAGTTCTTC. Protein sequence: CAWSVLDRNEQFF. The full variable domain, with the rest looked up from reference TRBV30 and TRBJ2-1, is SQTIHQWPATLVQPVGSPLSLECTVEGTSNPNLYWYRQAAGRGLQLLFYSVGIGQISSEVPQNLSASRPQDRQFILSSKKLLLSDSGFYLCAWSVLDRNEQFFGPGTRLTVL.

This chain joins TRBV28 and TRBJ2-5, with TRBD1 matching 8 bases. The trim removed 6 bases at V and 1 base at J, leaving 7 bases unmatched. This CDR3 is 15 amino acids long. Germline V gene data show CDR1 as MDHEN and CDR2 as SYDVKM. CDR3 in DNA: TGTGCCAGCAGGAGTGACAGGGGCCTCCAAGAGACCCAGTACTTC. Its translation: CASRSDRGLQETQYF.

This sequence joins TRBV7-9 and TRBJ1-2, with 11 bases that match TRBD1. From germline, CDR1 is SEHNR and CDR2 FQNEAQ (reference sequence). The CDR3 consists of 15 residues. Trimming removed 2 bases from V and 3 bases from J; junction bases left unmatched: 2. The chain's CDR3 is CASSLRTGGDYGYTF. The CDR3 DNA sequence: TGTGCCAGCAGCTTACGGACAGGGGGCGACTATGGCTACACCTTC.

Concerning this clone: With a far larger clone one base away, a read error is the likely cause. The same CDR3 is also encoded by other DNA sequences in this sample. The genes are TRBV7-9 and TRBJ1-5, with D unclear. The CDR3 is 12 residues long. V lost 3 bases and J lost 6, with 6 bases in between. Germline V CDR1 and CDR2: SEHNR, FQNEAQ (reference sequence). The CDR3 DNA follows: TGTGCCAGCAGCTTGGGGAGTCAGCCCCAGCATTTT. It translates to CASSLGSQPQHF.